This record looks at one T cell receptor (beta chain) sequence and its context. Its specificity is unknown. This sample was included in a study of cytomegalovirus exposure and HLA in healthy donors. Whole-study findings and limits: Later analysis placed DRB1 highest and HLA-C lowest in TCR association rates, which differed by HLA locus. V- and J-gene trimming in TCR beta was tied to a missense DCLRE1C variant by an analysis performed later. The classifier, whose performance was assessed in both the original and validation cohorts, reportedly diagnosed cytomegalovirus status with high specificity and sensitivity.

Amplification used 60 Vbeta primers and 13 Jbeta primers. Clones were read by immunoSEQ multiplex PCR, and TCRdb kept only the in-frame ones, dropping some. The data hold 180,000 or so clones, with approximately 85% observed a single time. This TCR derives from a man between 18 and 29 years old in good health and CMV-seropositive. Sequencing was done on a sample of PBMCs.

CDR3 loop: CASGLAGGETQYF. The CDR3 region has the DNA TGTGCCAGCGGACTAGCGGGGGGTGAGACCCAGTACTTC. The chain couples TRBV10-3 to TRBJ2-5; TRBD2 aligns across 14 bases. V gave up 10 bases and J gave up 5 bases; unmatched junction bases: 3. CDR1 is ENHRY and CDR2 is SYGVKD in the germline V gene. This CDR3 comprises 13 residues.